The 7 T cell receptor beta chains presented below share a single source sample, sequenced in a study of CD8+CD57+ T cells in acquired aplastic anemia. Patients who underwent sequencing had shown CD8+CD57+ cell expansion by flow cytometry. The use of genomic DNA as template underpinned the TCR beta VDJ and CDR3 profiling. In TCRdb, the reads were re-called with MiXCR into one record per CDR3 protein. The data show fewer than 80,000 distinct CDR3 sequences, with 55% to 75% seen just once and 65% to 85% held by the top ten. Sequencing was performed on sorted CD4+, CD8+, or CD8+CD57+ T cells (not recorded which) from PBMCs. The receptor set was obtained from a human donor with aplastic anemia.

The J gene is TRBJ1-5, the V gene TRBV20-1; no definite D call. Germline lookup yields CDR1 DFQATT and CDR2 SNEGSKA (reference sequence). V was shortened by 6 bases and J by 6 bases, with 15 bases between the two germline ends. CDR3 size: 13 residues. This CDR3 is CSALKTDIQPQHF. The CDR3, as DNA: TGCAGTGCCCTGAAGACGGATATTCAGCCCCAGCATTTT.

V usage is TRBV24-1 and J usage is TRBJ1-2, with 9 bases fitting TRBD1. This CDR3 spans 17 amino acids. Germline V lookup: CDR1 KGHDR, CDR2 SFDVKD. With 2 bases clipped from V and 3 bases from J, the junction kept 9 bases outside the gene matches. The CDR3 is CATSDSNAGTGYYGYTF. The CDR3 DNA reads TGTGCCACCAGTGATTCTAATGCCGGGACAGGGTACTATGGCTACACCTTC.

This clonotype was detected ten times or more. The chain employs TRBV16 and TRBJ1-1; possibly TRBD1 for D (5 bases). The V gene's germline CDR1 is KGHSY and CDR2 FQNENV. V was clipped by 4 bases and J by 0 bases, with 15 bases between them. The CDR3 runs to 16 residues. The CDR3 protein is CASSLPGSRMNTEAFF. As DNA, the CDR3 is TGTGCCAGCAGCCTTCCAGGGTCACGGATGAACACTGAAGCTTTCTTT.

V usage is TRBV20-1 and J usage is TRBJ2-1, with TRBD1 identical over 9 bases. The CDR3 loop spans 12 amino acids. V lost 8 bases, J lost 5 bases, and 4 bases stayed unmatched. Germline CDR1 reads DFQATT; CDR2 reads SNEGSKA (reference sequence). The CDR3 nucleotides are TGCAGTCCGGGACAGGGCGACAATGAGCAGTTCTTC. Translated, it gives CSPGQGDNEQFF.

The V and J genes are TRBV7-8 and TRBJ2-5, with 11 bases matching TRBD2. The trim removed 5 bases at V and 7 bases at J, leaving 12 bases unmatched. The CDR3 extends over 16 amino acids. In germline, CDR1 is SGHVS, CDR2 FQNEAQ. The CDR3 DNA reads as TGTGCCAGCAGCCCAACGACTAGCGGGAAGGCGGGGACCCAGTACTTC. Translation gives CASSPTTSGKAGTQYF. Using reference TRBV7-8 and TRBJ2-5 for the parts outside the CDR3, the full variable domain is GAGVSQSPRYKVAKRGQDVALRCDPISGHVSLFWYQQALGQGPEFLTYFQNEAQLDKSGLPSDRFFAERPEGSVSTLKIQRTQQEDSAVYLCASSPTTSGKAGTQYFGPGTRLLVL.

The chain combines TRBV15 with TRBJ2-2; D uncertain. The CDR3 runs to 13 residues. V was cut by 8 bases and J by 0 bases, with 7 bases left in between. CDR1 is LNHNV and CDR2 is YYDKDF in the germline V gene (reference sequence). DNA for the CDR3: TGTGCCACCGGGCAGACGAACACCGGGGAGCTGTTTTTT. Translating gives CATGQTNTGELFF. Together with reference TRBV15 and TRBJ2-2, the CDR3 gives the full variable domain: DAMVIQNPRYQVTQFGKPVTLSCSQTLNHNVMYWYQQKSSQAPKLLFHYYDKDFNNEADTPDNFQSRRPNTSFCFLDIRSPGLGDTAMYLCATGQTNTGELFFGEGSRLTVL.

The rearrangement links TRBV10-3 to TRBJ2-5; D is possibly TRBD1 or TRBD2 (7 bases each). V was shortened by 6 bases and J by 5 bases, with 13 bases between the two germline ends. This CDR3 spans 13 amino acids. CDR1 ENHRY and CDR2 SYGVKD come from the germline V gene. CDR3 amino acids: CAIRQGGVETQYF. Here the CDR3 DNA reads TGTGCCATCAGGCAGGGGGGGGTGGAGACCCAGTACTTC.